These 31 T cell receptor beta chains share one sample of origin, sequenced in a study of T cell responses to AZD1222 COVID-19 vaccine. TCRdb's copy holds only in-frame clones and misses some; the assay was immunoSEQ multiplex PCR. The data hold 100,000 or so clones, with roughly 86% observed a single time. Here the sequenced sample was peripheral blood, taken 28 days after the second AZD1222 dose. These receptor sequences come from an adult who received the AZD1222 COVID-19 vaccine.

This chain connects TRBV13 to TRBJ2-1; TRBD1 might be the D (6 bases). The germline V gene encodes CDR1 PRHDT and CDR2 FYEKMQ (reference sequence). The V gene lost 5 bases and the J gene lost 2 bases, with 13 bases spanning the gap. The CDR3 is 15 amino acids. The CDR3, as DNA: TGTGCCAGCAGCGGACAAGACAGGACCTACAATGAGCAGTTCTTC. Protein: CASSGQDRTYNEQFF.

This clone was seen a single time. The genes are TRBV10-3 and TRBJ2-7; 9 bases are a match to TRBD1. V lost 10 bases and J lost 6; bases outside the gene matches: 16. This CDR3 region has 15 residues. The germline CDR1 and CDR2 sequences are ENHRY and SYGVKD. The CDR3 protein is CASAGFRDRASEQYF. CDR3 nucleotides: TGTGCCAGCGCCGGCTTCCGGGACAGGGCCTCCGAGCAGTACTTC.

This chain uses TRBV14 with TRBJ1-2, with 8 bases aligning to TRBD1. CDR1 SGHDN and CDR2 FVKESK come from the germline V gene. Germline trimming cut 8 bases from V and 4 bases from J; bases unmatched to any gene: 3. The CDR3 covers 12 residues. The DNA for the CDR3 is TGTGCCAGCTCCGGGACAGGCTATGGCTACACCTTC. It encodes CASSGTGYGYTF.

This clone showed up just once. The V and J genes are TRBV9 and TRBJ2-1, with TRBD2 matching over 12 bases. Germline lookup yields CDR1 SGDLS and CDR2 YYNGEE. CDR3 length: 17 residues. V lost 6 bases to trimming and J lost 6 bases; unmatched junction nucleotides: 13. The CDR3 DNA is TGTGCCAGCACCAACAGACTGGGACTAGCGGGCGCCAATGAGCAGTTCTTC. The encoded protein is CASTNRLGLAGANEQFF.

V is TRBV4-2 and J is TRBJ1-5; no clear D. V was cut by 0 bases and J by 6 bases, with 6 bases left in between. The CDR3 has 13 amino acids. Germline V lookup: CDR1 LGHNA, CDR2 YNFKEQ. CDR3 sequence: CASSQDLSQPQHF. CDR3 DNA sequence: TGTGCCAGCAGCCAAGATCTGAGTCAGCCCCAGCATTTT.

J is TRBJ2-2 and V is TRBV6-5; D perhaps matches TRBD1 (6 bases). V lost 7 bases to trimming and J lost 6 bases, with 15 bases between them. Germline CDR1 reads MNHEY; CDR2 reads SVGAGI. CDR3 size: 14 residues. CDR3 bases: TGTGCCAGCATTGCAGGGGTAGACGCCGGGGAGCTGTTTTTT. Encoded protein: CASIAGVDAGELFF.

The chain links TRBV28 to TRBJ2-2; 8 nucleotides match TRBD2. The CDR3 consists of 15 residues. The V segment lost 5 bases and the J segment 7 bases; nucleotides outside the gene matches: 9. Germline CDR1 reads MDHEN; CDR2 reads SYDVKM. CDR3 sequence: CASSDLPREGGELFF. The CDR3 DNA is TGTGCCAGCAGTGATCTGCCCCGGGAGGGCGGGGAGCTGTTTTTT.

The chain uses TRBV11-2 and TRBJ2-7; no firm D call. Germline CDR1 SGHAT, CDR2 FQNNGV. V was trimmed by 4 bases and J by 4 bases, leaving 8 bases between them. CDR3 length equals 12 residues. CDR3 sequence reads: CASSSPSYEQYF. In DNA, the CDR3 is TGTGCCAGCAGCTCCCCCTCTTACGAGCAGTACTTC.

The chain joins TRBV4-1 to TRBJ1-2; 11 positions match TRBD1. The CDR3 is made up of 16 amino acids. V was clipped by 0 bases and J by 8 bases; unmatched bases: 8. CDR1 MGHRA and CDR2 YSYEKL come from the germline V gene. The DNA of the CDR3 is TGCGCCAGCAGCCAAGAGGGACAGGGGGTTGGTAACGGCTACACCTTC. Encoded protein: CASSQEGQGVGNGYTF.

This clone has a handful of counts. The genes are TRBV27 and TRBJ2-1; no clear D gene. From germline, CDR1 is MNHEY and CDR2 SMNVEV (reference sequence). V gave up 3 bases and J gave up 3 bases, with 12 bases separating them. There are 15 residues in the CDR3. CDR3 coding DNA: TGTGCCAGCAGTTTGAATGTGGCATTCTACAATGAGCAGTTCTTC. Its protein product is CASSLNVAFYNEQFF.

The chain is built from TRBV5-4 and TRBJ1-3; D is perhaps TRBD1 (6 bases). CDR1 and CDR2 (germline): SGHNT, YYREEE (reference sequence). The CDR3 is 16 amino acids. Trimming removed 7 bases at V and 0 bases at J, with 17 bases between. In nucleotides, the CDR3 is TGTGCCAGCGAGATAAGGGCAGGGGCCTCTGGAAACACCATATATTTT. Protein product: CASEIRAGASGNTIYF.

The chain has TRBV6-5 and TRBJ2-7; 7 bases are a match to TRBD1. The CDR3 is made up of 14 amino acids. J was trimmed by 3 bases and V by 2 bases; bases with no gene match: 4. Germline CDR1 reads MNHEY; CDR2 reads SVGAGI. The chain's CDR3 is CASSYVQGDYEQYF. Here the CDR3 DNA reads TGTGCCAGCAGTTACGTCCAGGGGGACTACGAGCAGTACTTC.

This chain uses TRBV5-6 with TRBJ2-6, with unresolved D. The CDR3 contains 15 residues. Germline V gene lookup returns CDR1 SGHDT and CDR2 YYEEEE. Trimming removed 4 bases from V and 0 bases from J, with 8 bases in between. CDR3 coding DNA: TGTGCCAGCAGCCCCGGAATCTCTGGGGCCAACGTCCTGACTTTC. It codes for CASSPGISGANVLTF.

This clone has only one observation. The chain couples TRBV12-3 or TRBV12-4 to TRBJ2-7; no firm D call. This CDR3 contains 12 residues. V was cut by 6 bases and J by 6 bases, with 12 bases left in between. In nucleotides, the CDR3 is TGTGCCAGCAGCCCAAACCGGGCCGAGCAGTACTTC. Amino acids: CASSPNRAEQYF.

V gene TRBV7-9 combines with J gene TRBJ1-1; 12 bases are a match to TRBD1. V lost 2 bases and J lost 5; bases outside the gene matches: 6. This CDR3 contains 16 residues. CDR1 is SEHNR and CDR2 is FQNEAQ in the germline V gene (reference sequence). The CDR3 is CASSLPGQGAGTEAFF. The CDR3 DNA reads TGTGCCAGCAGCTTACCGGGACAGGGGGCGGGAACTGAAGCTTTCTTT. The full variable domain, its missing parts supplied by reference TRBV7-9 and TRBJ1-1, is DTGVSQNPRHKITKRGQNVTFRCDPISEHNRLYWYRQTLGQGPEFLTYFQNEAQLEKSRLLSDRFSAERPKGSFSTLEIQRTEQGDSAMYLCASSLPGQGAGTEAFFGQGTRLTVV.

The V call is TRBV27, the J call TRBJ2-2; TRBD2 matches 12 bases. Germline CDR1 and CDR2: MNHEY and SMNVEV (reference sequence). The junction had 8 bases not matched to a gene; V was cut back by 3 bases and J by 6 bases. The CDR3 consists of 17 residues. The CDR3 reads CASSFSSGRAYAGELFF. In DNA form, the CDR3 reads TGTGCCAGCAGTTTTTCTAGCGGGAGGGCCTACGCCGGGGAGCTGTTTTTT.

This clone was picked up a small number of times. For the CDR3, the DNA is TGTGCCAGTTTGGTGGGGTTGAGCGGGGAGCTGTTTTTT. Residues: CASLVGLSGELFF. This chain joins TRBV12-3 or TRBV12-4 and TRBJ2-2; no firm D call. The CDR3 sequence is 13 residues long. V lost 9 bases, J lost 7 bases, and 15 bases lay in between.

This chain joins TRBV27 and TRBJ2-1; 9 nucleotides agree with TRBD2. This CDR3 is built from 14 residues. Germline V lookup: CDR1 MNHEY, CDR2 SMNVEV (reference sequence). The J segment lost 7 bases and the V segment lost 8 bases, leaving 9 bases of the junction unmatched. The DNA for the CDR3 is TGTGCCAGCTCAAATAGCGGGAGTCTGAATGAGCAGTTCTTC. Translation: CASSNSGSLNEQFF.

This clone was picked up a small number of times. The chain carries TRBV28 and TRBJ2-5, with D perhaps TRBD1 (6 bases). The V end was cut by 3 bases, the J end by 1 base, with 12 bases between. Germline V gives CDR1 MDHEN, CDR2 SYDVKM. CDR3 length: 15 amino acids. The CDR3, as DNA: TGTGCCAGCAGTTTTATTAGGGACACCCAAGAGACCCAGTACTTC. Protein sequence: CASSFIRDTQETQYF.

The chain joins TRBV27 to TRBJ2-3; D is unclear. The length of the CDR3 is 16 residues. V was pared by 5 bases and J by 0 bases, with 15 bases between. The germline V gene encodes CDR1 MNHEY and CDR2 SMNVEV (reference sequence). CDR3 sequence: CASSLTPRLSTDTQYF. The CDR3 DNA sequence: TGTGCCAGCAGTCTCACACCGAGACTTAGCACAGATACGCAGTATTTT.

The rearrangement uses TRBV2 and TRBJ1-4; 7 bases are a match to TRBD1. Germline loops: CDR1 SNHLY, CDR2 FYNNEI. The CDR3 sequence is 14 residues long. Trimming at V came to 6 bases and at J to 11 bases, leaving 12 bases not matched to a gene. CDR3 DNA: TGTGCCAGCAGCCCGGGACAGTCGGGTGGGAAACTGTTTTTT. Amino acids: CASSPGQSGGKLFF.

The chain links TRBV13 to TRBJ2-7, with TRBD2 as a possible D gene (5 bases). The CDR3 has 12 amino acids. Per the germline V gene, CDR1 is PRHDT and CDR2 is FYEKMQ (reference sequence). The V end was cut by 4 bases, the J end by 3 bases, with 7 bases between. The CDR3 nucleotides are TGTGCCAGCAGCTACGCGGGCTACGAGCAGTACTTC. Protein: CASSYAGYEQYF. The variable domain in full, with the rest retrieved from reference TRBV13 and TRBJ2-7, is AAGVIQSPRHLIKEKRETATLKCYPIPRHDTVYWYQQGPGQDPQFLISFYEKMQSDKGSIPDRFSAQQFSDYHSELNMSSLELGDSALYFCASSYAGYEQYFGPGTRLTVT.

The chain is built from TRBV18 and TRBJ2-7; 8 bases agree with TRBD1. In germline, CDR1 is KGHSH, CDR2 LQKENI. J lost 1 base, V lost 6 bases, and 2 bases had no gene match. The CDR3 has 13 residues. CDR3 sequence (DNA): TGTGCCAGCTCGACAGGGGTTTCCTACGAGCAGTACTTC. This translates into CASSTGVSYEQYF.

This chain's CDR3 is CSVLRAGGYTEAFF. The CDR3 DNA is TGCAGCGTTTTACGGGCAGGGGGATATACTGAAGCTTTCTTT. The rearrangement joins TRBV29-1 to TRBJ1-1; 7 nucleotides agree with TRBD1. The CDR3 contains 14 residues. The germline CDR1 and CDR2 sequences are SQVTM and ANQGSEA. The V gene end was trimmed by 5 bases and the J gene end by 5 bases; junction bases not matched to a gene: 11.

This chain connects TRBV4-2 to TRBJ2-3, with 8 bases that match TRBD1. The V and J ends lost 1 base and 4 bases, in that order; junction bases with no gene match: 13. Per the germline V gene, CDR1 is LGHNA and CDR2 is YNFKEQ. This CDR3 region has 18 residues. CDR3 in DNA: TGTGCCAGCAGCCAAGCTGTAGCACAGGGGGTCTTGGCAGATACGCAGTATTTT. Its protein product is CASSQAVAQGVLADTQYF.

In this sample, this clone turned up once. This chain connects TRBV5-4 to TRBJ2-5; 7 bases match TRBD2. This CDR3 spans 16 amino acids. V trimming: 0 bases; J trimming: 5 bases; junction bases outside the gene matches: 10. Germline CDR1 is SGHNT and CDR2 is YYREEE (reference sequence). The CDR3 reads CASSLAGEGQAETQYF. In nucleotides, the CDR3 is TGTGCCAGCAGCTTGGCCGGGGAGGGTCAGGCCGAGACCCAGTACTTC. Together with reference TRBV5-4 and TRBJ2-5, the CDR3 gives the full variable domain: ETGVTQSPTHLIKTRGQQVTLRCSSQSGHNTVSWYQQALGQGPQFIFQYYREEENGRGNFPPRFSGLQFPNYSSELNVNALELDDSALYLCASSLAGEGQAETQYFGPGTRLLVL.

Here the CDR3 reads CASSSFRDTDGLDTQYF. The CDR3 coding sequence is TGTGCCAGCAGCAGCTTCCGGGACACGGATGGTTTGGATACGCAGTATTTT. The chain employs TRBV5-5 and TRBJ2-3; TRBD1 is a possible D gene (6 bases). V lost 4 bases and J 6 bases, leaving 24 bases between the germline ends. The germline V gene encodes CDR1 SGHKS and CDR2 YYEKEE (reference sequence). This CDR3 contains 17 residues.

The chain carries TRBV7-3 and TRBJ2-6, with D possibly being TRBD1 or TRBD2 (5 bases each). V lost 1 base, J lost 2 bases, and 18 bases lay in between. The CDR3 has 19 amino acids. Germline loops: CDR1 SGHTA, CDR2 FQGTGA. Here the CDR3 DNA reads TGTGCCAGCAGCTTAATTAGGGACCCCATGGGGACTGGGGCCAACGTCCTGACTTTC. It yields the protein CASSLIRDPMGTGANVLTF. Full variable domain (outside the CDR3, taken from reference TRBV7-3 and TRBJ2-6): GAGVSQTPSNKVTEKGKYVELRCDPISGHTALYWYRQSLGQGPEFLIYFQGTGAADDSGLPNDRFFAVRPEGSVSTLKIQRTERGDSAVYLCASSLIRDPMGTGANVLTFGAGSRLTVL.

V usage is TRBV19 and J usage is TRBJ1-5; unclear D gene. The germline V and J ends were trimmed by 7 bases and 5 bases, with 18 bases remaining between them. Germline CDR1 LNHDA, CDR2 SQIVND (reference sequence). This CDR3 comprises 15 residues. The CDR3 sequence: CASTREGLNYQPQHF. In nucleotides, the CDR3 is TGTGCCAGTACACGTGAGGGTTTGAATTATCAGCCCCAGCATTTT.

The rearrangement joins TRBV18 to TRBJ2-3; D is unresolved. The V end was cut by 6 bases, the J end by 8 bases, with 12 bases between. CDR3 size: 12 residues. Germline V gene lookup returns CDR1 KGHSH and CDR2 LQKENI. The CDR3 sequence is CASSGVLLTQYF. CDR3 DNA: TGTGCCAGCTCTGGGGTGCTCCTTACGCAGTATTTT.

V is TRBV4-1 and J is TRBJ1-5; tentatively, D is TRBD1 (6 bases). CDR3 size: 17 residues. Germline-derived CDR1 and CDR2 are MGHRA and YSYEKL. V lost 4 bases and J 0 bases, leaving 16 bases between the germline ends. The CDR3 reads CASSPGGGGGSNQPQHF. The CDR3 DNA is TGCGCCAGCAGCCCGGGTGGGGGAGGGGGTAGCAATCAGCCCCAGCATTTT.